This T cell receptor (beta chain) was found in a study of blood T cell repertoires in COVID-19. Study-wide context: The United States, Italy and Spain provided the acute and convalescent COVID-19 samples. In each case, the material was cDNA or gDNA derived from T cells, B-cell-depleted T cells, or PBMCs.

Some clones are missing from TCRdb's copy, which holds only in-frame ones; the method was immunoSEQ multiplex PCR. The sample carries about 270,000 clones, around nine tenths recorded once. Trimming cost V 4 bases and J 4 bases, with 14 bases left between them. CDR3 length: 14 amino acids. Germline assignment: CDR1 SGDLS and CDR2 YYNGEE. This TCR was sampled from a woman younger than 35 who had recovered from COVID-19. V is TRBV9 and J is TRBJ1-1, with a tentative D call TRBD1 (6 bases). The material sequenced was PBMCs or T cells enriched from blood (not recorded which). CDR3 protein: CASSRQAVGTEAFF. In nucleotides, the CDR3 is TGTGCCAGCAGCCGACAGGCCGTGGGCACTGAAGCTTTCTTT.